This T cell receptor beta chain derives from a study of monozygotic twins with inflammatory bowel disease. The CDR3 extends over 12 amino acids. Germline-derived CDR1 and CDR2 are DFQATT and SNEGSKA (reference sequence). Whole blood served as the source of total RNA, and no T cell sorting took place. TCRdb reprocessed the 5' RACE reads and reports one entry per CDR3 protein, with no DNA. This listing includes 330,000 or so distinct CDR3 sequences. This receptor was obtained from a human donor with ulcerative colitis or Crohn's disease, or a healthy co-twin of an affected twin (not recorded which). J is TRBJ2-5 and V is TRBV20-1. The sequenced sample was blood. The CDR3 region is CSAKDAFKTQYF.